This T cell receptor (beta chain) was captured in a study of T cells after yellow fever vaccination. Findings of the study overall: A large majority of primary-vaccination clones showed up again after the booster (roughly 96% CD4, 88% CD8).

The sample holds a few counts of this clonotype. Antigen unknown. J was trimmed by 5 bases and V by 0 bases; bases with no gene match: 6. Germline values: CDR1 MGHRA, CDR2 YSYEKL. The CDR3 covers 16 residues. The TCR cDNA carried a universal primer site and UMIs from 5'RACE template switching. MiXCR, run by TCRdb on the 5' RACE reads, gives a single entry per CDR3 protein. The sample lists roughly 310,000 distinct CDR3 sequences, 3.6% occurring once. The sequenced sample was PBMCs, obtained on the day of the yellow fever booster vaccination. V usage is TRBV4-1 and J usage is TRBJ2-5; 10 bases are a match to TRBD2. The clonotype comes from a man younger than 35 who received the YFV17D yellow fever vaccine. CDR3 DNA: TGCGCCAGCAGCCAAGATACTAGCGGGGCGGGGGAGACCCAGTACTTC. Its protein product is CASSQDTSGAGETQYF.